This T cell receptor beta chain was found in a study of T cell responses to AZD1222 COVID-19 vaccine (dated by TCRdb to the early 2020s). In the study overall: A total of approximately 240 trial participants underwent TCR sequencing, of whom approximately 200 had received two doses of AZD1222 and some 25 had received two doses of the MenACWY control vaccine. Trial participants were enrolled into age subgroups of 18-55, 56-69 and 70-plus years, which contained 148, 28 and 57 TCR-sequenced participants, respectively.

Comments on this clone: Its antigen is still unknown. No much larger clone is present one base from it, and per-base qualities are unavailable.

The CDR3 regions of human TCRbeta chains were analyzed by immunosequencing. Turning to the authors' computational methods: TCRs in the repertoires were compared against a reference library of SARS-CoV-2-specific TCRs that had been generated with the MIRA antigen-specificity platform. Breadth was defined as the fraction of unique TCRs that were SARS-CoV-2-associated, and depth was defined as the fraction of total T cells that were SARS-CoV-2-associated. Each spike-specific TCR was assigned to its reactive spike region and to a CD4 or CD8 class using the MIRA data. Log10-transformed breadth and depth values were compared by one-way ANOVA with Sidak's multiple comparisons tests. Here the immuneACCESS table is served through TCRdb, limited to in-frame sequences with V and J called. Missing clones are a known gap in these copies; in checked studies unresolved V genes cover under half, and the rest lacks a known reason. Clone size and the V and J calls come from that table; the DNA yielded D and trimming. The sample yields 150,000 to 200,000 clones; roughly nine tenths were counted once. Approximately 1.3% of the sample lies in the top ten.

Between the V and J ends, shortened by 3 bases and 4 bases respectively, the junction contains 15 bases. The CDR3, cysteine through phenylalanine, is 16 amino acids long. Only the CDR3 region is kept as DNA, spanning 48 bases read in frame from base 1. In the germline V gene, CDR1 corresponds to KGHSH and CDR2 to LQKENI. This specimen's time point label, per the study, means: about 28 days (+/-7) after the second vaccine dose. AZD1222 recipients whose second dose came at about 4 weeks and those whose second dose came at about 12 weeks were combined into one group, since spike-specific TCR depth and breadth did not differ between the two schedules. The vaccinee samples were drawn from two UK trials, COV001 and COV002, one of which was a single-blind randomized controlled phase 2/3 trial testing AZD1222 (ChAdOx1 nCoV-19) in healthy adults. Trial participant PBMC samples were collected at day 0 and day 28 after the second dose for TCRbeta chain sequencing.

On the study overall, not on this receptor specifically: In the small 56-69-year group, the increase in depth fell short of significance, most likely because of low power. Vaccine-associated CD4 TCRs spanned the whole spike protein, with dominant responses in regions 160-218 and 743-854. Reportedly, almost half of the unique spike-specific TCRs recognized epitopes lying outside the regions that are mutated in the B.1.351 and B.1.1.7 variants. Because no day 14 peak-response samples were available, the repertoires could be characterized only after the peak T cell response. Participants were mostly white British and included more females than males, and it was suggested by the authors that clonal diversity may have been underestimated. After two AZD1222 doses, spike-specific TCR breadth and depth were significantly higher than at day 0 and than in MenACWY recipients. Conclusions about previously exposed vaccinees are limited because only five to seven AZD1222 recipients were SARS-CoV-2 seropositive at baseline.

The sequences come from peripheral blood, collected 28 days after the second AZD1222 dose. The receptor was derived from an adult who received the AZD1222 COVID-19 vaccine. The chain employs TRBV18 and TRBJ1-4, with a weak D call of TRBD1 (6 bases match). The DNA reads as follows: TGTGCCAGCTCACCCGATACGGGGGGACATAATGAAAAACTGTTTTTT. Its translation reads: CASSPDTGGHNEKLFF.